The rows below give T cell receptor beta chains drawn from one sample of a study of blood T cell repertoires in COVID-19. Sequenced by immunoSEQ multiplex PCR; TCRdb stores in-frame clones only, minus some. The data show some 170,000 clones, about 90% seen once. Specimen: PBMCs or T cells enriched from blood (not recorded which). These receptors originate from a human donor with acute COVID-19. The donor label of this sample is uncertain. The CDR3 runs from the conserved cysteine through the conserved F or W. A D gene is named only where the DNA matches it firmly. The size field is filled for only some rows; it gives once, few, many or a size class.

cdr3_nt cdr3_aa d_call clone_size j_call v_call
TGCAGTGCTAGTAGCGGGGCCTCTAACTATGGCTACACCTTC CSASSGASNYGYTF NA NA TRBJ1-2 TRBV20-1
TGTGCCAGCAGTGAAGGGGGTAGCGGATCAGATACGCAGTATTTT CASSEGGSGSDTQYF NA NA TRBJ2-3 TRBV6-1
TGTGCCAGCTCACCTATAGACAGCAACTACGAGCAGTACTTC CASSPIDSNYEQYF NA once TRBJ2-7 TRBV18
TGTGCCAGTAGGAACCGCCCGGGGGGCCCTAATCAGCCCCAGCATTTT CASRNRPGGPNQPQHF NA NA TRBJ1-5 TRBV19
TGTGCCAGTACCGCTGGCGGCGTTCGGAACGAGCAGTACTTC CASTAGGVRNEQYF NA NA TRBJ2-7 TRBV19
TGTGCCAGCAGTGAATGGGGGACATCAGGATACAATGAGCAGTTCTTC CASSEWGTSGYNEQFF NA once TRBJ2-1 TRBV6-1
TGTGCCAGCCATGGGGAGGGCTACACCTTC CASHGEGYTF NA few TRBJ1-2 TRBV6-6
TGTGCCAGCAGCCCAGCACAGGGTCGCGAGCAGTTCTTC CASSPAQGREQFF NA NA TRBJ2-1 TRBV7-3
TGTGCCAGCAGCTTAGTAACGCCCGCGGGGGCCAACGTCCTGACTTTC CASSLVTPAGANVLTF NA NA TRBJ2-6 TRBV11-2
TGCGCCAGCAGCTTGGAATCCCGCGGGGGGGCCTACGAGCAGTACTTC CASSLESRGGAYEQYF TRBD2 NA TRBJ2-7 TRBV5-1
TGTGCCAGCTCATCTAGCCCCCACGGAATTTACTATGGCTACACCTTC CASSSSPHGIYYGYTF NA NA TRBJ1-2 TRBV18
TGTGCCAGCAGTTCGGGTCCAGATACGCAGTATTTT CASSSGPDTQYF NA NA TRBJ2-3 TRBV2
TGTGCCAGTAGTAACGGACAGGGGGCGAGTGAAGCTTTCTTT CASSNGQGASEAFF TRBD1 NA TRBJ1-1 TRBV19
TGTGCCAGCCGCCGAGAGGGGAACACTGAAGCTTTCTTT CASRREGNTEAFF NA NA TRBJ1-1 TRBV2
TGCGCCAGCAGCTTAGGGACAGATGGCACAGATACGCAGTATTTT CASSLGTDGTDTQYF TRBD1 NA TRBJ2-3 TRBV5-1